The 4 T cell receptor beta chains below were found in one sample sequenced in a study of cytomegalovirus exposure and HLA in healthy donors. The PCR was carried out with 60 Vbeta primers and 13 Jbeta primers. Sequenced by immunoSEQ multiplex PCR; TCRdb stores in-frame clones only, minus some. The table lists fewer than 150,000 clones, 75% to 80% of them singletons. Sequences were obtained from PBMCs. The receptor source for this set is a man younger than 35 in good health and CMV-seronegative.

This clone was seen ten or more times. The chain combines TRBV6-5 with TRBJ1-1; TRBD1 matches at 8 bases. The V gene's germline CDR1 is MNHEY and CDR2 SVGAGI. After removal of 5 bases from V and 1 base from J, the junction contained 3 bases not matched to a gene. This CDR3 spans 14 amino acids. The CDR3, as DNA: TGTGCCAGCAGTAACAGGGGGGGGAACACTGAAGCTTTCTTT. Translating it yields CASSNRGGNTEAFF.

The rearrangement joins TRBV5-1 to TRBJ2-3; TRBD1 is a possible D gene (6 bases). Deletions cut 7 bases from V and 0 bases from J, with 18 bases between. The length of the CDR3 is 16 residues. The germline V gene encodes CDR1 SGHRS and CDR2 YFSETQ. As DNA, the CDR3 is TGCGCCAGCCTCTTGTCGGGACACGGAAGCACAGATACGCAGTATTTT. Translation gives CASLLSGHGSTDTQYF.

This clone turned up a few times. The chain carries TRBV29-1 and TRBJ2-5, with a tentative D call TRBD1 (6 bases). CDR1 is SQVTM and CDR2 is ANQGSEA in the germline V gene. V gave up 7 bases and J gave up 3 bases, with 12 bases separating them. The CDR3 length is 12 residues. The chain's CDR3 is CSAHGTKETQYF. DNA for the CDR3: TGCAGCGCACACGGGACAAAAGAGACCCAGTACTTC.

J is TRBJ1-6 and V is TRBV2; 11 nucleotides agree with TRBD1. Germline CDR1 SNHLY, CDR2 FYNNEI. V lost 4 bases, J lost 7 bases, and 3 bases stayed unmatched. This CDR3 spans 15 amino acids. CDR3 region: CASSAGTGGNSPLHF. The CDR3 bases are TGTGCCAGCAGTGCCGGGACAGGGGGAAATTCACCCCTCCACTTT.